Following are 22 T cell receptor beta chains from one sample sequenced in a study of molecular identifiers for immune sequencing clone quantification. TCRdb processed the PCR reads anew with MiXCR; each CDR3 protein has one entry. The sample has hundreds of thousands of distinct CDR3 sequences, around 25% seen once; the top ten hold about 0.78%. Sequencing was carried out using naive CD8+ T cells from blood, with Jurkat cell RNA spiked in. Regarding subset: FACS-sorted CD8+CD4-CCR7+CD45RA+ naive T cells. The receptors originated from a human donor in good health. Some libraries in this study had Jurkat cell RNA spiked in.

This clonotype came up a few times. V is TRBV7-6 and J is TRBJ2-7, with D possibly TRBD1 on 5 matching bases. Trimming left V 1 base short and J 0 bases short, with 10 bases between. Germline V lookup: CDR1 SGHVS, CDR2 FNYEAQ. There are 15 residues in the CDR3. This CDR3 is CASSLVGESSYEQYF. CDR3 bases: TGTGCCAGCAGCTTAGTAGGGGAATCCTCCTACGAGCAGTACTTC.

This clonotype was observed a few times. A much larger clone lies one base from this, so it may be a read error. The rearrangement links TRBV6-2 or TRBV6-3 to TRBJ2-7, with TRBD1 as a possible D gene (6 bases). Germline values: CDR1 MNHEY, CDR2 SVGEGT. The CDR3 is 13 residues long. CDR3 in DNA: TGTGTCAGCAGTTACGAGGGGGACTACGAGCAGTACTTC. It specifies CVSSYEGDYEQYF.

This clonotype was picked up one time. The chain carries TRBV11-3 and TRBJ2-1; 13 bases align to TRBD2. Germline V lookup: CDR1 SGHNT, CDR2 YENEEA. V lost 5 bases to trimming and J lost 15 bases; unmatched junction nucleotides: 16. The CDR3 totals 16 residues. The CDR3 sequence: CASSPPLAGGPFRLFF. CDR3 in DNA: TGTGCCAGCAGCCCGCCACTAGCGGGGGGGCCTTTTCGGCTGTTCTTC.

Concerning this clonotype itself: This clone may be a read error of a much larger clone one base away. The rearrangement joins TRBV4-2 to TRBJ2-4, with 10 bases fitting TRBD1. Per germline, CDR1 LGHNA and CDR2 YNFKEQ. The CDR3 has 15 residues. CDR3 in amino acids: CASSQRTGGENTQYF. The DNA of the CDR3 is TGTGCCAGCAGCCAGAGGACAGGGGGGGAAAACACTCAGTACTTC.

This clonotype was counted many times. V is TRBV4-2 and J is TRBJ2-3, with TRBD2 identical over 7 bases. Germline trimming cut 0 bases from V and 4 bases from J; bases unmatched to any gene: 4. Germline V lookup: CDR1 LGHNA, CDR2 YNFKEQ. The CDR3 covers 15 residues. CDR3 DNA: TGTGCCAGCAGCCAAGAGACTAGCTTTCCAGATACGCAGTATTTT. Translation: CASSQETSFPDTQYF.

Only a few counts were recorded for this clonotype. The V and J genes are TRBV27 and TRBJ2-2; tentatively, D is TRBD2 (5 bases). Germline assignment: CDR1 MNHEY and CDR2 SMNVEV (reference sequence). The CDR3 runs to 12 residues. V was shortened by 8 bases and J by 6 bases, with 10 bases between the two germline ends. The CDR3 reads CASRYGAGELFF. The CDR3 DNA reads TGTGCCAGCCGCTACGGGGCCGGGGAGCTGTTTTTT.

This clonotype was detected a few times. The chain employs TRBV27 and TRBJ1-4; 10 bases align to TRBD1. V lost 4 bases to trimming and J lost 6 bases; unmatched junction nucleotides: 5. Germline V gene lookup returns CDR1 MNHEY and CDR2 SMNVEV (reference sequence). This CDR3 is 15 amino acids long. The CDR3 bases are TGTGCCAGCAGTTACCGACAGGGGGCGGATGAAAAACTGTTTTTT. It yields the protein CASSYRQGADEKLFF.

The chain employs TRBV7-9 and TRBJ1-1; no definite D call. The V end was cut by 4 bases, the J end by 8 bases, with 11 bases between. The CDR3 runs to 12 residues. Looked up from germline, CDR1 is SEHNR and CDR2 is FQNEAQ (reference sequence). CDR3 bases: TGTGCCAGCAGCTATGGTGTGGGGGAAGCTTTCTTT. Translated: CASSYGVGEAFF.

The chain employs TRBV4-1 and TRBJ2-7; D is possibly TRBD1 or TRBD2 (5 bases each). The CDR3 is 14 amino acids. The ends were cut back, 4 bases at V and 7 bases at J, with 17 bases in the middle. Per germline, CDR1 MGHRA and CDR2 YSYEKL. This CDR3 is CASSPDMRGGEQYF. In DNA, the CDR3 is TGCGCCAGCAGCCCGGACATGCGTGGAGGAGAGCAGTACTTC.

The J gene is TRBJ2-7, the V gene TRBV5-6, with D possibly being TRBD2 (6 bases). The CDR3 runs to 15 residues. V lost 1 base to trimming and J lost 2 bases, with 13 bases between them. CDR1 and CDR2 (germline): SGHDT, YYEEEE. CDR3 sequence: CASSLWGRQPYEQYF. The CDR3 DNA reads TGTGCCAGCAGCTTGTGGGGGAGGCAACCCTACGAGCAGTACTTC.

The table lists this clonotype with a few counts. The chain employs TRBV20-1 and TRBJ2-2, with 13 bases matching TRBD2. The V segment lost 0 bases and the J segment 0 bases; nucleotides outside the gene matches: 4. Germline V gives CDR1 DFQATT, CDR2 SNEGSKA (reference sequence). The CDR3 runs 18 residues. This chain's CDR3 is CSARELAGGPANTGELFF. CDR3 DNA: TGCAGTGCTAGAGAACTAGCGGGAGGGCCCGCGAACACCGGGGAGCTGTTTTTT.

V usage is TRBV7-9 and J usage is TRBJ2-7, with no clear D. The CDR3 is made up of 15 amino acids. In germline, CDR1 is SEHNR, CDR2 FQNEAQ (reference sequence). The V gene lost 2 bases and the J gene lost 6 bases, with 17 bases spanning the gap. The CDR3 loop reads CASSLTEDPNGEQYF. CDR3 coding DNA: TGTGCCAGCAGCTTAACCGAGGACCCAAACGGCGAGCAGTACTTC.

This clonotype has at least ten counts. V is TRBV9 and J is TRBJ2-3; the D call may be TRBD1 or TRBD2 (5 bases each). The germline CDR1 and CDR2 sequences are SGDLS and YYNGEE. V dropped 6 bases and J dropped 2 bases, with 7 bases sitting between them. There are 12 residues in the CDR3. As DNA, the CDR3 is TGTGCCAGCAAGGGGACCACAGATACGCAGTATTTT. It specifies CASKGTTDTQYF.

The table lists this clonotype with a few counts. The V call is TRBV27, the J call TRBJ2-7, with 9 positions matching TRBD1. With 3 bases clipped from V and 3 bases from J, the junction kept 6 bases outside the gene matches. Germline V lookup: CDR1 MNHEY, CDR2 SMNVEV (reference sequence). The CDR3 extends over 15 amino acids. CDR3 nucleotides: TGTGCCAGCAGTTTCTCCGGACAGGGGATCTACGAGCAGTACTTC. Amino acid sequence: CASSFSGQGIYEQYF.

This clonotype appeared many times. CDR3 nucleotide sequence: TGTGCCAGCAGTCCCGAGCGGGACAGCACAGATACGCAGTATTTT. This translates into CASSPERDSTDTQYF. The J gene is TRBJ2-3, the V gene TRBV28; TRBD2 agrees at 7 bases. The germline CDR1 and CDR2 sequences are MDHEN and SYDVKM. The CDR3 sequence is 15 residues long. The J segment lost 0 bases and the V segment lost 5 bases, leaving 5 bases of the junction unmatched.

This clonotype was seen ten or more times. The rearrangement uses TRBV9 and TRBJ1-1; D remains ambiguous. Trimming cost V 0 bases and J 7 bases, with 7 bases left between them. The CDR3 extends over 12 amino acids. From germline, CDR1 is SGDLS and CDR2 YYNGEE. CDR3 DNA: TGTGCCAGCAGCGTAGATACGCGTGAAGCTTTCTTT. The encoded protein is CASSVDTREAFF.

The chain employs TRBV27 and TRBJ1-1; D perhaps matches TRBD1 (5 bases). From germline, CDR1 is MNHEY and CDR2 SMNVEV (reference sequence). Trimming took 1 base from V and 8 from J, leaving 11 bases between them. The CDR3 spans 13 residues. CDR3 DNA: TGTGCCAGCAGTTTATTTAGGGGCGACGAAGCTTTCTTT. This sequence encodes CASSLFRGDEAFF.

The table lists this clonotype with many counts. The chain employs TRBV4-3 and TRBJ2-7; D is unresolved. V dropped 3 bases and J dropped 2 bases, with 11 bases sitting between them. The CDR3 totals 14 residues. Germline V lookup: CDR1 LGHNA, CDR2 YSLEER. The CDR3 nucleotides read TGCGCCAGCAGCCATGGCCTTGGGACCTACGAGCAGTACTTC. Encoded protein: CASSHGLGTYEQYF.

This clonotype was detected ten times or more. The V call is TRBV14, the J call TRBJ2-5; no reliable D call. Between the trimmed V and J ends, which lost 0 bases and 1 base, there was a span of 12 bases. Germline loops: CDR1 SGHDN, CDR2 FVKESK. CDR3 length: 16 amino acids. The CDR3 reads CASSQDRAEIQETQYF. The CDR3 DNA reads TGTGCCAGCAGCCAAGATAGGGCGGAAATCCAAGAGACCCAGTACTTC.

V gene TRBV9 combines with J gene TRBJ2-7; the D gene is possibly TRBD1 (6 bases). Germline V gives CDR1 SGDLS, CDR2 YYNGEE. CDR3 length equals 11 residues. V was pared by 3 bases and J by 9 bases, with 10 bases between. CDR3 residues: CASSDRVGQYF. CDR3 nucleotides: TGTGCCAGCAGCGACAGGGTAGGGCAGTACTTC.

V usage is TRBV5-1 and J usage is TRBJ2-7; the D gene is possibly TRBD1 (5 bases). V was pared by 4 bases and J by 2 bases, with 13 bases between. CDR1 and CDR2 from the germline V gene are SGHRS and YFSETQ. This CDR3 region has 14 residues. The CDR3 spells CASSRQGTTYEQYF. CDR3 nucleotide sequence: TGCGCCAGCAGCCGCCAGGGAACTACCTACGAGCAGTACTTC.

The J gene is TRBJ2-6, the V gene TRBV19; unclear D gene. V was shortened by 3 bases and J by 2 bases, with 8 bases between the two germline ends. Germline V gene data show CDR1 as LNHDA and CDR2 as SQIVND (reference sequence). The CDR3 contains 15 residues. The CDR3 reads CASSITYAGANVLTF. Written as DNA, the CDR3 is TGTGCCAGTAGTATCACATACGCTGGGGCCAACGTCCTGACTTTC.